A single T cell receptor (beta chain) is shown here with its context. This clone has only a few counts. The antigen this receptor binds is unknown. Qualities for individual bases were not recorded, and no much larger clone is one base off. The CDR3 goes from the cysteine to the phenylalanine over 13 residues. Only the CDR3 DNA stays, 39 bases, in frame from base 1. In the germline V gene, CDR1 corresponds to MNHNS and CDR2 to SASEGT. V is trimmed back by 3 bases and J by 5 bases, and the junction contains 2 bases that no gene match accounts for. This entry comes from a study of cytomegalovirus exposure and HLA in healthy donors (dated by TCRdb to the late 2010s). Turning to the overall study: An earlier analysis of approximately 550 of the donors reported 250 to 300 Gb of sequence data and roughly 110 million unique TCR beta sequences from roughly 180 million T cells. Around 330 gigabases of sequencing data and 75 million to 85 million unique TCR sequences made up an early release that covered 500 to 700 HLA-typed donors. Of the roughly 410 genotyped donors, over 80% were placed in the genetic ancestry cluster associated with self-reported Caucasian donors. The study was designed to test whether signatures of past pathogen exposure could be identified by cataloging public T cell receptors. The study profiled the T cell repertoires of hundreds of subjects by immunosequencing and related them to cytomegalovirus serostatus. In addition to the first cohort of 650 to 800 subjects, a separate validation cohort of 120 different subjects was used. High-throughput TCR immunosequencing, statistical association of individual TCRs with disease status, and machine learning were combined to predict cytomegalovirus infection status. A later analysis re-analyzed previously published TCR beta repertoires from approximately 670 donors and added high-resolution HLA genotyping to study TCR occurrence patterns. The later analysis used no new phenotypic data to find candidate immune exposures, relying instead on TCR beta sequences and their occurrence across donors. An earlier analysis of roughly 600 of the donors used high-throughput TCR beta sequencing to judge whether each TCR beta V gene segment behaved as functional or pseudogenic. Alongside the repertoire data, information on donor age, sex, ethnicity and CMV serostatus was compiled. A later genetic analysis used genome-wide SNP genotypes for about 65% of the roughly 670 donors, treating that subset as a discovery cohort. Every repertoire in the discovery cohort had been generated on one and the same sequencing platform. Both class I and class II loci were covered by HLA typing, at four-digit resolution. The number of donors typed differed by locus, with 629-630 for A, B, C, DRB1 and DQB1, 522 for DQA1, 600 to 610 for DPA1, and around 430 for DPB1. Because of strong linkage in the cohort, roughly five DR-DQ haplotypes were treated as single units for association and clustering. Among several hundred genotyped donors of the cohort, an average of roughly 230,000 unique TCR beta nucleotide sequences was sequenced per donor, of which about 18% were non-productive. The investigation overall reported the following: When HLA alleles, especially DR and DQ, strongly co-occurred, attributing TCR associations to individual alleles was difficult. In a later analysis, about 16,000 TCR beta sequences were associated with specific HLA alleles at a false discovery rate of 0.05. According to the authors, the approach could potentially be generalized to other disease states and immunological phenotypes. An association between a missense DCLRE1C variant and V-gene and J-gene trimming of TCR beta chains was found in a later genetic analysis and replicated in an independent cohort. The 87-base-pair reads could not distinguish some IMGT-functional V segments, including TRBV6-2 and TRBV6-3, so those segments were excluded. The study listed 164 TCR beta chains as associated with cytomegalovirus. Several of the top co-occurrence clusters appeared to be linked to parvovirus B19, influenza, CMV and Epstein-Barr virus, according to a later analysis. Correlated functional status among segregating V segments might be attributable to linkage disequilibrium, but an unknown experimental factor could not be ruled out. A further reported finding was that TCR beta sequences accurately predicted the HLA-A and HLA-B alleles for most subjects in the first cohort. The presence/absence analyses assumed that sequencing depth was roughly uniform across donors, and that assumption may not be true. In a later analysis, HLA-associated TCR beta chains were found to be more clonally expanded and to have lower generation probabilities than equally common non-associated chains. In a later analysis, TCR association rates were found to vary across HLA loci, with the most associated TCRs seen for DRB1 alleles and the fewest for HLA-C alleles. Across donors, most TCR sequences were observed very rarely, whereas some public TCRs were present in many individuals. A cluster of highly shared sequence variants was judged likely to be a technical artifact of the sequencing pipeline. The classifier was reported to diagnose cytomegalovirus status with high specificity and sensitivity in both the original cohort and the validation cohort. According to a later genetic analysis, donors in an Asian-associated ancestry cluster had fewer N-insertions in productive TCRs than the approximately 700-donor mean. In a later analysis, most CMV-associated TCR beta chains were found to appear HLA-restricted, with HLA associations seemingly driven largely by CMV exposure. HLA typing was unavailable for some donors at each locus, so association tests used only the typed subset. Immune exposure information for the cohort was limited to CMV serostatus. Broadly in line with IMGT annotations, most TCR beta V segments showed up in productive rearrangements about 87% or about 30% of the time in an earlier analysis of approximately 600 of the donors. In vitro tests confirmed that a few of the cytomegalovirus-associated TCR beta chains recognize cytomegalovirus antigens. Because counts were too low, seventeen rarely observed V segments, including chromosome 9 orphons, were left out of the earlier analysis of a few hundred of the donors. The cohort was sequenced for TCR beta chains only, and without alpha or paired-chain data the features that could be detected were limited.

The cohort was made up of about 610 healthy bone marrow donors. At the time of sampling, all cohort members were nominally healthy, though unrecorded immune exposures were likely present. The donor tested CMV seropositive, placing the donor among the 250 to 300 seropositive members of the cohort. A peripheral blood sample was provided by each donor, and peripheral blood mononuclear cells were used for TCR beta sequencing. The Qiagen DNeasy Blood Extraction Kit was used to extract genomic DNA from the blood cell samples. Libraries were prepared through the immunoSEQ multiplex PCR assay. The multiplex PCR relied on a mix of 60 forward primers for TCR Vbeta segments and 13 reverse primers for TCR Jbeta segments. The CDR3 region of rearranged TCR beta genes was amplified from genomic DNA with a multiplex PCR assay. Amplified TCR beta libraries were sequenced as 87-base-pair reads on the Illumina HiSeq System. In the paper's pipeline: A later analysis counted tens of millions of unique TCR beta chains across the roughly 700 repertoires, and approximately 11 million of these chains were shared by at least two donors. Raw reads were error-corrected and collapsed into unique sequences with a nearest-neighbor algorithm that merged closely related sequences to remove PCR and sequencing errors. CDR3 sequences were aligned to IMGT reference sequences to assign V, D and J gene segments. For a sequence to be retained, at least a six-nucleotide match to both a V gene segment and a J gene segment was required. Rearrangements were classified as productive when the CDR3 lacked stop codons and remained in frame with V and J, and all other rearrangements were classified as non-productive. CDR3 was defined according to IMGT convention as the region running from the second conserved V-encoded cysteine to the conserved J-encoded phenylalanine. In an earlier analysis of approximately 500 of the donors, sequences lacking an unambiguous match to a single V gene segment were excluded. An earlier analysis of some 500 of the donors classified V segments as functional when productive rearrangements were above 56.7% and as segregating when the standard deviation between donors was above 5%. A statistical classification framework was developed to diagnose cytomegalovirus status using the catalog of TCR beta chain sequences. In a later analysis, V and J genes were assigned by comparing TCR nucleotide sequences against IMGT/GENE-DB human TR gene sequences. The TCRdist pipeline was used in a later analysis to assign CDR3 sequences and most-parsimonious VDJ recombination scenarios. In a later analysis, each TCR beta chain was defined by its CDR3 amino acid sequence together with its V-gene family, and reads without a unique V-gene family were excluded. In a later analysis, around 650 highly shared, low-generation-probability nucleotide sequences were removed to address suspected cross-contamination and a sequencing artifact. For each public chain, a later analysis derived a clonal expansion index from normalized ranks of inferred template counts within each repertoire. In a later analysis, generation probabilities were computed with a VDJ recombination model fitted to out-of-frame rearrangements, and the resulting probabilities were checked against IGoR. In a later analysis, TCR-TCR, TCR-HLA and TCR-CMV co-occurrence was scored with hypergeometric tests, and a repertoire-size bias correction was applied to TCR pairs. False discovery rates were estimated in a later analysis by permuting HLA or CMV assignments 20 times. In a later analysis, co-occurring TCRs were grouped using DBSCAN, with TCRdist sequence similarity added in when clustering inside HLA-allele-positive subsets. Repertoires with fewer than 30,000 or more than 120,000 public chains were left out of co-occurrence clustering, as were five repertoires with anomalous nucleotide sharing. TCRdb limited this immuneACCESS table to in-frame rearrangements with V and J called. A share of clones is missing; checked studies link under half to unresolved V genes, and the rest is unexplained. V and J calls and clone size come straight from that table; D and trimming were deduced from the DNA. The table for this sample lists 100,000 to 150,000 clones; about 78% of them were counted only once. The ten biggest clones cover about 3.9% of the sample.

Sequencing was done on a sample of PBMCs. The sequence is built from TRBV6-1 and TRBJ1-2; TRBD1 fits 8 bases in the junction. The TCR originated in a man in his fifties or sixties in good health and CMV-seropositive. The CDR3 region has the sequence CASSDTGGYGYTF. The sequenced DNA is TGTGCCAGCAGTGATACAGGGGGGTATGGCTACACCTTC.